The TCR beta chain under discussion was sequenced for a study of cytomegalovirus exposure and HLA in healthy donors. A remark on this clone: The antigen remains unidentified.

13 Jbeta primers and 60 Vbeta primers were used for the PCR. Here immunoSEQ multiplex PCR was the method, and the copy in TCRdb shows in-frame clones only, minus some. Among about 150,000 clones listed, about 82% were seen once. Broader study findings: Likely technical artifact: a cluster of highly shared sequence variants. Per a prior analysis, the majority of TCR beta V segments were productive roughly 87% or roughly 30% of the time. There were a few CMV-associated chains whose specificity for CMV antigens was confirmed in vitro.

The junction had 5 bases not matched to a gene; V was cut back by 5 bases and J by 0 bases. Germline-derived CDR1 and CDR2 are SEHNR and FQNEAQ (reference sequence). The CDR3 is made up of 16 amino acids. This receptor was taken from a male donor in good health and CMV-seronegative. The chain is built from TRBV7-9 and TRBJ1-3, with TRBD1 identical over 9 bases. The sequencing input was PBMCs. In DNA form, the CDR3 reads TGTGCCAGCAGCCCGGGGACAGGGAACTCTGGAAACACCATATATTTT. Translated, it gives CASSPGTGNSGNTIYF. Full variable domain (outside the CDR3, taken from reference TRBV7-9 and TRBJ1-3): DTGVSQNPRHKITKRGQNVTFRCDPISEHNRLYWYRQTLGQGPEFLTYFQNEAQLEKSRLLSDRFSAERPKGSFSTLEIQRTEQGDSAMYLCASSPGTGNSGNTIYFGEGSWLTVV.